A selection of T cell receptor beta chains follows, all from one sample in a study of cytomegalovirus exposure and HLA in healthy donors. Clones were read by immunoSEQ multiplex PCR, and TCRdb kept only the in-frame ones, dropping some. This sample's clone table lists about 52,000 clones. The sample consisted of PBMCs. The receptor set was obtained from a woman aged 60-70 years in good health and CMV-seropositive. Both conserved end residues are part of each CDR3. D genes are given only for firm matches.

cdr3_aa cdr3_nt d_call j_call v_call
CSVGQEFGSPLHF TGCAGCGTTGGACAGGAGTTTGGGTCACCCCTCCACTTT - TRBJ1-6 TRBV29-1
CAISTSLPDSAYEQYF TGTGCCATCAGTACAAGTCTTCCGGACAGCGCCTACGAGCAGTACTTC - TRBJ2-7 TRBV10-3
CASSQETAGYSPLHF TGCGCCAGCAGCCAAGAGACGGCAGGATATTCACCCCTCCACTTT - TRBJ1-6 TRBV4-1
CASSPLAGGSYNEQFF TGTGCCAGTAGTCCGCTAGCGGGGGGAAGCTACAATGAGCAGTTCTTC TRBD2 TRBJ2-1 TRBV19
CASSQTGESNTIYF TGTGCCAGCAGCCAGACAGGGGAGAGCAACACCATATATTTT TRBD1 TRBJ1-3 TRBV16
CASTLTGSEYNSPLHF TGTGCCAGCACCTTGACAGGGTCGGAATATAATTCACCCCTACACTTT TRBD1 TRBJ1-6 TRBV6-9
CASSFSGTGGNTIYF TGTGCCAGCAGCTTTTCCGGGACAGGGGGAAACACCATATATTTT TRBD1 TRBJ1-3 TRBV2
CASSPGLGNNSPLHF TGTGCCAGCAGCCCCGGACTAGGCAATAATTCACCCCTCCACTTT - TRBJ1-6 TRBV5-5
CASSLDRSMNTEAFF TGTGCCAGCAGTTTGGACAGATCCATGAACACTGAAGCTTTCTTT - TRBJ1-1 TRBV2
CAISLTGYNEQFF TGTGCCATCAGCCTGACAGGGTACAATGAGCAGTTCTTC TRBD1 TRBJ2-1 TRBV10-3
CASSLKGEGSHSPLHF TGTGCCAGCAGTCTTAAGGGGGAGGGATCTCATTCACCCCTCCACTTT - TRBJ1-6 TRBV28
CASSLGTDTQYF TGTGCCAGCAGTCTTGGCACAGATACGCAGTATTTT - TRBJ2-3 TRBV25-1
CASSPPPLAGRPYEQYF TGTGCCAGCAGTCCCCCCCCGCTAGCGGGGCGTCCCTACGAGCAGTACTTC TRBD2 TRBJ2-7 TRBV28
CASSLTQGHTIYF TGTGCCAGCAGTTTAACGCAGGGGCACACCATATATTTT - TRBJ1-3 TRBV27
CASSQVTLGQGERFGYTF TGCGCCAGCAGCCAAGTAACACTGGGACAGGGTGAACGGTTTGGCTACACCTTC TRBD1 TRBJ1-2 TRBV4-3
CASSPGQLYNEQFF TGTGCCAGCAGCCCGGGACAGCTTTACAATGAGCAGTTCTTC TRBD1 TRBJ2-1 TRBV9
CASSLLAGGTDTQYF TGTGCCAGCAGCCTACTAGCGGGGGGCACAGATACGCAGTATTTT TRBD2 TRBJ2-3 TRBV5-5
CASSSERGRYEQYF TGTGCCAGCAGCTCGGAAAGGGGGCGATACGAGCAGTACTTC TRBD1 TRBJ2-7 TRBV5-6
CASSPGQSHSYEQYF TGTGCCAGCAGCCCAGGGCAGAGCCACTCCTACGAGCAGTACTTC - TRBJ2-7 TRBV7-9
CASSTYGTGKQPQHF TGTGCCAGCAGTACGTACGGGACAGGGAAACAGCCCCAGCATTTT TRBD1 TRBJ1-5 TRBV28
CASSSARWGGTEAFF TGTGCCAGCAGCTCAGCTAGGTGGGGAGGGACTGAAGCTTTCTTT - TRBJ1-1 TRBV7-9
CASSLAPADYSPLHF TGCGCCAGCAGCCTTGCCCCGGCAGACTATTCACCCCTCCACTTT - TRBJ1-6 TRBV4-1
CASSQDLTGPGGEKLFF TGCGCCAGCAGCCAAGATCTCACAGGGCCAGGGGGTGAAAAACTGTTTTTT TRBD1 TRBJ1-4 TRBV4-3
CASSFGLAGGDDTQYF TGTGCCAGCAGTTTCGGACTAGCGGGGGGAGACGATACGCAGTATTTT TRBD2 TRBJ2-3 TRBV6-5
CSAGGEETQYF TGCAGTGCTGGGGGGGAAGAGACCCAGTACTTC TRBD2 TRBJ2-5 TRBV20-1
CAISDGQGYYGYTF TGTGCCATCAGTGATGGGCAGGGCTACTATGGCTACACCTTC - TRBJ1-2 TRBV10-3
CASTGTGWSEQYF TGTGCCAGTACCGGGACAGGGTGGTCCGAGCAGTACTTC TRBD1 TRBJ2-7 TRBV19
CASSSGLQPQHF TGTGCCAGCAGTTCAGGGTTGCAGCCCCAGCATTTT - TRBJ1-5 TRBV6-6
CASRSWNTEAFF TGTGCCAGTAGGAGCTGGAACACTGAAGCTTTCTTT - TRBJ1-1 TRBV19
CAISVVEQGAGEQYF TGTGCCATCAGTGTCGTAGAACAGGGGGCTGGAGAGCAGTACTTC TRBD1 TRBJ2-7 TRBV10-3
CASSEWTGASYEQYF TGTGCCAGCAGTGAATGGACAGGGGCCTCCTACGAGCAGTACTTC TRBD1 TRBJ2-7 TRBV2
CSAWTDTEAFF TGCAGTGCATGGACAGACACTGAAGCTTTCTTT - TRBJ1-1 TRBV20-1
CASSLASAGYEQYF TGTGCCAGCAGCTTGGCCTCGGCGGGGTACGAGCAGTACTTC - TRBJ2-7 TRBV5-4
CASSPRLPVTNTGELFF TGTGCCAGCTCACCACGATTACCAGTGACGAACACCGGGGAGCTGTTTTTT - TRBJ2-2 TRBV18
CASSPTGGGTEAFF TGTGCCAGCAGTCCAACAGGGGGCGGCACTGAAGCTTTCTTT TRBD1 TRBJ1-1 TRBV6-6
CSVGTGIDTIYF TGCAGCGTGGGCACAGGGATAGACACCATATATTTT - TRBJ1-3 TRBV29-1